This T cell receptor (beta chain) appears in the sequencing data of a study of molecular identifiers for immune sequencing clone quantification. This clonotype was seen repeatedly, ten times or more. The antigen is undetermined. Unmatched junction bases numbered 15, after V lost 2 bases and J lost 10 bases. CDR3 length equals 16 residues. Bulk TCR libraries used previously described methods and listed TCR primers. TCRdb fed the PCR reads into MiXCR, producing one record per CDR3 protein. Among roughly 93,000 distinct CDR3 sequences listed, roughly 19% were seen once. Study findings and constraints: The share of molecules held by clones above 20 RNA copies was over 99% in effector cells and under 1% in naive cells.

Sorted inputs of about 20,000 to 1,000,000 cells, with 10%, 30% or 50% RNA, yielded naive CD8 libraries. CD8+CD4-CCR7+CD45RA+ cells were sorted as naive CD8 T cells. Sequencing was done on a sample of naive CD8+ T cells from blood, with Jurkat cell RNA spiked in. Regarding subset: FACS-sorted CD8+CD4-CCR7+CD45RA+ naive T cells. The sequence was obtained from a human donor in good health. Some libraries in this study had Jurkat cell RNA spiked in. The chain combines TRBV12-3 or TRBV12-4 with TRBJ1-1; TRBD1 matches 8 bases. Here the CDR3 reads CASSLFGDRLPEGAFF. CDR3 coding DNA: TGTGCCAGCAGTTTATTTGGGGACAGGCTCCCCGAGGGAGCTTTCTTT.